This T cell receptor (beta chain) was identified during a study of T-cell memory formation after mild COVID-19. Germline lookup yields CDR1 SEHNR and CDR2 FQNEAQ (reference sequence). The CDR3 has 16 amino acids. Trimming stripped 5 bases from V and 2 bases from J, with 16 bases between. After 5'RACE with constant-segment primers, TCR alpha and TCR beta cDNA libraries carrying sample barcodes and UMIs were obtained. Each CDR3 protein is one row after TCRdb ran MiXCR on the 5' RACE reads. The table includes roughly 340,000 distinct CDR3 sequences, 20% to 25% detected once. The specimen was PBMCs or a T cell subset sorted from them (not recorded which). The V and J genes are TRBV7-9 and TRBJ1-5, with unresolved D. The receptor comes from a man between 18 and 35 years old who had mild COVID-19 (a few samples of this study predate the infection). Cell type and time point are not known. The CDR3 spells CASSPYGPGGNQPQHF. The CDR3 DNA reads as TGTGCCAGCAGCCCTTACGGACCGGGTGGCAATCAGCCCCAGCATTTT. The variable domain in full, completed from reference TRBV7-9 and TRBJ1-5, reads DTGVSQNPRHKITKRGQNVTFRCDPISEHNRLYWYRQTLGQGPEFLTYFQNEAQLEKSRLLSDRFSAERPKGSFSTLEIQRTEQGDSAMYLCASSPYGPGGNQPQHFGDGTRLSIL.